The rows below give T cell receptor beta chains drawn from one sample of a study of radiotherapy plus CTLA-4 blockade in lung cancer. Measured with immunoSEQ multiplex PCR; TCRdb has only the in-frame clones, and not every one. The sample has 95,000 to 150,000 clones; 75% to 90% are singletons. The sequencing here drew on peripheral blood, taken from a patient treated with radiotherapy plus ipilimumab. The receptor set was obtained from a human donor with non-small cell lung cancer that progressed on radiotherapy plus ipilimumab. Each CDR3 is given with its conserved first and last residue. A D gene is named only where the DNA matches it firmly. Clone sizes are given selectively: once, few, many, or a class where the clone is expanded.

d_gene,v_gene,j_gene,abundance,CDR3nt,CDR3aa
TRBD2,TRBV5-1,TRBJ2-1,NA,TGCGCCAGCAGCCGATCGGCTAGCGGGGCCTACAATGAGCAGTTCTTC,CASSRSASGAYNEQFF
TRBD1,TRBV19,TRBJ2-7,NA,TGTGCCAGTAGTTTCGTGACCGGGACAGACTCCTACGAGCAGTACTTC,CASSFVTGTDSYEQYF
NA,TRBV7-6,TRBJ1-3,NA,TGTGCCAGCAGCCCTCGGTTGAGGGCGGACACCATATATTTT,CASSPRLRADTIYF
NA,TRBV29-1,TRBJ1-5,NA,TGCAGCGTTGAAGACCCGGGACAGCCCCAGCATTTT,CSVEDPGQPQHF
TRBD2,TRBV7-9,TRBJ2-3,few,TGTGCCAGCAGCCCGCCTAGCGGGAGGGTGGCAGATACGCAGTATTTT,CASSPPSGRVADTQYF
TRBD1,TRBV28,TRBJ1-5,NA,TGTGCCAGCAGTCTTGGGGACAGGGTAAATCAGCCCCAGCATTTT,CASSLGDRVNQPQHF
NA,TRBV1,TRBJ2-2,once,TGCACCAGCAGCCGGCGTGGGGGGGCCGGCGCCGGGGAGCTGTTTTTT,CTSSRRGGAGAGELFF
NA,TRBV2,TRBJ2-7,NA,TGTGCCAGCATGCTTAGCGACGGATTTGGGCAGTACTTC,CASMLSDGFGQYF
TRBD1,TRBV9,TRBJ1-2,NA,TGTGCCAGCAGCCCATTCTCGGGACAGGTTTATGATGGCTACACCTTC,CASSPFSGQVYDGYTF
NA,TRBV28,TRBJ2-7,NA,TGTGCCAGCCTTCCGGGACACGGTCGTGGAGGGCACTTC,CASLPGHGRGGHF
NA,TRBV14,TRBJ2-2,NA,TGTGCCAGCAGCCAACCCGGGGGCAACGGGGAGCTGTTTTTT,CASSQPGGNGELFF
NA,TRBV5-4,TRBJ2-7,once,TGTGCCAGCAGCTTGGCCGGGGGCTCCTACGAGCAGTACTTC,CASSLAGGSYEQYF
TRBD1,TRBV5-1,TRBJ2-7,NA,TGCGCCAGCAGCTGGGACAGCCGCTCCTCCTACGAGCAGTACTTC,CASSWDSRSSYEQYF
NA,TRBV19,TRBJ1-3,NA,TGTGCCAGTTCCAAACCGGCCCGCGAACCAGGAAACACCATATATTTT,CASSKPAREPGNTIYF
NA,TRBV29-1,TRBJ1-2,once,TGCAGCGTTTCGCCGCACCGGGACCTCTATGGCTACACCTTC,CSVSPHRDLYGYTF
NA,TRBV6-6,TRBJ1-4,NA,TGTGCCAGCAGAAGGGACGGAGCTAATGAAAAACTGTTTTTT,CASRRDGANEKLFF
NA,TRBV7-6,TRBJ2-2,once,TGTGCCAGCAGCTTTATGGCGGCGAACACCGGGGAGCTGTTTTTT,CASSFMAANTGELFF
NA,TRBV7-2,TRBJ2-2,NA,TGTGCCAGCAGCTTCAGAATAGCGGCCACCGGGGAGCTGTTTTTT,CASSFRIAATGELFF
TRBD1,TRBV5-1,TRBJ2-7,once,TGCGCCAGCAGCCCGGGACAGGGGTCCTACGAGCAGTACTTC,CASSPGQGSYEQYF
NA,TRBV12-5,TRBJ1-5,once,TGTGCTAGTGCCACAACCAGGTCCCCTCAGCCCCAGCATTTT,CASATTRSPQPQHF
TRBD1,TRBV5-4,TRBJ2-5,NA,TGTGCCAGCAGCTACCGGGACAGGACCCAGTACTTC,CASSYRDRTQYF
NA,TRBV19,TRBJ1-4,NA,TGTGCCAGTAGTATAGGACAGTGGAATGAAAAACTGTTTTTT,CASSIGQWNEKLFF
NA,TRBV18,TRBJ2-2,NA,TGTGCCAGCTCACCGACAGTGAACGCCGGGGAGCTGTTTTTT,CASSPTVNAGELFF
TRBD1,TRBV14,TRBJ2-7,NA,TGTGCCAGCAGTGCATACAGGGGGCCCTTCTACGAGCAGTACTTC,CASSAYRGPFYEQYF
TRBD1,TRBV2,TRBJ2-3,NA,TGTGCCAGCAGAGCTGGACAGGGCTTGGGGACGGTGGGGACAGATACGCAGTATTTT,CASRAGQGLGTVGTDTQYF
NA,TRBV28,TRBJ1-3,NA,TGTGCCAGCAGTTTATCGAAGCTAAACACCATATATTTT,CASSLSKLNTIYF
NA,TRBV6-5,TRBJ1-2,NA,TGTGCCAGCAGTCGTAGGGAGGAGGGCGGCTACACCTTC,CASSRREEGGYTF
TRBD1,TRBV25-1,TRBJ1-2,few,TGTGCCAGCAGTGAATTGGACGGACAGGGGGGCTATGGCTACACCTTC,CASSELDGQGGYGYTF
TRBD2,TRBV4-1,TRBJ2-1,NA,TGCGCCAGCAGCAGGGGACTAGCGGGAGGGCGTAATGAGCAGTTCTTC,CASSRGLAGGRNEQFF
NA,TRBV5-1,TRBJ2-6,NA,TGCGCCAGCAGCTTAAGACCGGGCGTCTCTGGGGCCAACGTCCTGACTTTC,CASSLRPGVSGANVLTF
NA,TRBV6-1,TRBJ2-7,NA,TGTGCCAGCAGTGAGGTACTTCTAGGCGAGCAGTACTTC,CASSEVLLGEQYF
TRBD2,TRBV4-2,TRBJ2-5,NA,TGTGCCAGCAGCCAAGGAACTAGCGTAAAGGAGGAGACCCAGTACTTC,CASSQGTSVKEETQYF
NA,TRBV25-1,TRBJ1-4,NA,TGTGCCAGCAGTACCTCGGAGTCGGATGAAAAACTGTTTTTT,CASSTSESDEKLFF
NA,TRBV19,TRBJ1-4,NA,TGTGCCAGTAGTAATCAGGGTGGGAATGAAAAACTGTTTTTT,CASSNQGGNEKLFF
TRBD1,TRBV5-4,TRBJ1-2,NA,TGTGCCAGCAGCCCCCCAGGGGGTGTTCCCTACTCCTATGGCTACACCTTC,CASSPPGGVPYSYGYTF
NA,TRBV5-6,TRBJ1-4,NA,TGTGCCAGCAGCCACCCCGGGGAGGGTGAAAAACTGTTTTTT,CASSHPGEGEKLFF
NA,TRBV27,TRBJ1-2,NA,TGTGCCAGCAGTTCAGGGTCTGGCTACACCTTC,CASSSGSGYTF
NA,TRBV19,TRBJ1-5,NA,TGTGCCAGTAGTAACCACAGAAATCAGCCCCAGCATTTT,CASSNHRNQPQHF
TRBD1,TRBV19,TRBJ1-3,NA,TGTGCCAGTAGTATTGACAGGGCTGGAAACACCATATATTTT,CASSIDRAGNTIYF
NA,TRBV2,TRBJ1-4,NA,TGTGCCAGCAGTGCCTCCGGGACGGCTAATGAAAAACTGTTTTTT,CASSASGTANEKLFF
NA,TRBV6-5,TRBJ1-4,NA,TGTGCCAGCAGTCTGACCTTTTTCGGGAATGAAAAACTGTTTTTT,CASSLTFFGNEKLFF
NA,TRBV13,TRBJ1-1,NA,TGTGCCAGCAGCCGAAATCCGACCACTGAAGCTTTCTTT,CASSRNPTTEAFF
NA,TRBV5-6,TRBJ2-1,NA,TGTGCCAGCAGCTCGTGGGGAGTTGATGAGCAGTTCTTC,CASSSWGVDEQFF
NA,TRBV19,TRBJ1-4,NA,TGTGCCAGTTCCAAGTCAGGGGAAAAACTGTTTTTT,CASSKSGEKLFF
NA,TRBV5-5,TRBJ1-1,NA,TGTGCCAGCAGCTTTATCTCCGATGAAGCTTTCTTT,CASSFISDEAFF
NA,TRBV7-9,TRBJ2-3,few,TGTGCCAGCAGACCTAGCACAGATACGCAGTATTTT,CASRPSTDTQYF
NA,TRBV29-1,TRBJ2-7,NA,TGCAGCTGTCCTGGAAGGAGCTCCTACGAGCAGTACTTC,CSCPGRSSYEQYF
NA,TRBV5-1,TRBJ1-1,NA,TGCGCCAGCAGTTTACAGACGAACACTGAAGCTTTCTTT,CASSLQTNTEAFF
NA,TRBV5-1,TRBJ1-4,NA,TGCGCCAGCAGCCGGTCCAGGGGAACTAATGAAAAACTGTTTTTT,CASSRSRGTNEKLFF
NA,TRBV19,TRBJ1-2,NA,TGTGCCAGTGCACGTGGGGATGGGGGGGCCTCCAACTATGGCTACACCTTC,CASARGDGGASNYGYTF
NA,TRBV6-1,TRBJ2-7,NA,TGTGCCAGCAGTGGTGTCAGGGGCTCCTACGAGCAGTACTTC,CASSGVRGSYEQYF
NA,TRBV15,TRBJ1-2,NA,TGTGCCACCAGCATTGACAGAGCTAACTATGGCTACACCTTC,CATSIDRANYGYTF
TRBD1,TRBV2,TRBJ1-1,NA,TGTGCCAGCAGTCGGGGGACAGGGGCCACTGAAGCTTTCTTT,CASSRGTGATEAFF